The sequence of this T cell receptor (beta chain) was determined in a study of beta chain features in type 1 diabetes. Study-level background: Researchers looked at 95 million to 140 million sorted cells across all samples.

As every portion of the isolated RNA was reverse transcribed, the sequencing read expressed TCRB transcripts. Naive, central memory and regulatory T cell samples averaged around 3.3 million reads. Profiled with immunoSEQ multiplex PCR; TCRdb holds only in-frame clones, not every one. Of about 360,000 clones in the sample, around 13% were seen once. The CDR3 is made up of 12 amino acids. CDR1 and CDR2 from the germline V gene are MNHEY and SVGAGI. Trimming pared 6 bases from V and 5 bases from J, leaving 10 bases between. The authors sorted CD4+ naive, central memory, regulatory and stem cell-like memory cells via CD45RO/CCR7/CD25/CD127/CD95/CD27. Each sorted fraction was over 95% pure.

Source material: naive CD4+ T cells from blood. The TCR originated in a young man in good health. The chain links TRBV6-5 to TRBJ1-2; the D is unclear. The CDR3 sequence is CASSSWPYGYTF. Written as DNA, the CDR3 is TGTGCCAGCAGCTCCTGGCCTTATGGCTACACCTTC.